The present T cell receptor (beta chain) was sequenced within a study of metastatic and nonmetastatic thyroid tumors (dated by TCRdb to about 2020). Background for the entire study: For patients with malignant and with benign thyroid disease, the researchers compared repertoires between peripheral blood samples and tumor or nodule tissue samples.

On the study overall, not on this receptor specifically: In both blood and tumor samples, malignant tumors were reported to have significantly higher TCR beta diversity than benign nodules.

Libraries were prepared through PCR. Reads for this sample came from an Illumina HiSeq 4000. The TCR beta-chain CDR3 region of each patient was profiled by high-throughput sequencing. The paper's processing steps were these. CDR3 differences across clinicopathological groups were used to build a classifier for discriminating distant-metastatic papillary thyroid cancer patients. Repertoire diversity was assessed with the Shannon index, and tumor-blood repertoire similarity with the Morisita-Horn index. TCRdb handled the public reads itself, with Q25 trimming in fastp and clone calling in MiXCR, and kept productive beta chains. These V and J calls derive from TCRdb rather than the authors' analysis. The sample has over 20,000 clones on record, more than 9% of them singletons. About 6% of the sample goes to the ten largest clones. As regards this clone: The specificity of this receptor is unknown. Per-base qualities were not stored, and no clone one base away is much larger.

Before undergoing thyroid surgery, none of the patients had been given any kind of treatment. The study retrospectively analysed patient clinical samples collected from about 2012 to 2018 using T-cell receptor beta sequencing. Source material: blood. This clonotype was sampled from a male donor with papillary thyroid cancer or a benign thyroid nodule (not recorded which). Some clones in this sample may be carry-over from other donors' samples.

The base sequence is TGCAGTGCCCCTTTGGTGGTCGGGACAGGGGATTCACCCCTCCACTTT. Its coded protein is CSAPLVVGTGDSPLHF. The sequence links TRBV20-1 to TRBJ1-6; 10 junctional bases match TRBD1. V is pruned by 6 bases and J by 8 bases, leaving 13 bases of the junction without a gene match. The CDR3, from cysteine to phenylalanine, totals 16 residues. The CDR3 DNA has 48 bases and is translated from base 1. Reading the germline V gene (reference sequence) gives CDR1 DFQATT and CDR2 SNEGSKA.